The source of this T cell receptor (beta chain) is a study of blood T cell repertoires in COVID-19. Study-wide background: Specimens from acute and convalescent COVID-19 originated in the United States, Italy and Spain. Sources were T cells, B-cell-depleted T cells, or PBMCs; the material itself was cDNA or gDNA.

This CDR3 has 13 residues. Deletions cut 4 bases from V and 2 bases from J, with 10 bases between. Germline V gives CDR1 SGDLS, CDR2 YYNGEE. In the study's own analysis: By means of reference gene primer amplification, nucleated cell counts were estimated. Sequencing was performed with immunoSEQ multiplex PCR; in TCRdb, only in-frame clones are kept and a portion is missing. That table gives V, J and clone size, and the DNA gave D and trimming. The table lists roughly 150,000 clones, about 81% of them singletons. Sequenced material: peripheral blood. The clonotype originates from a human donor in a cohort sampled during active COVID-19. V is TRBV9 and J is TRBJ2-7, with D perhaps TRBD1 (6 bases). CDR3 in amino acids: CASSSGTTYEQYF. In DNA form, the CDR3 reads TGTGCCAGCAGCTCCGGGACAACCTACGAGCAGTACTTC.